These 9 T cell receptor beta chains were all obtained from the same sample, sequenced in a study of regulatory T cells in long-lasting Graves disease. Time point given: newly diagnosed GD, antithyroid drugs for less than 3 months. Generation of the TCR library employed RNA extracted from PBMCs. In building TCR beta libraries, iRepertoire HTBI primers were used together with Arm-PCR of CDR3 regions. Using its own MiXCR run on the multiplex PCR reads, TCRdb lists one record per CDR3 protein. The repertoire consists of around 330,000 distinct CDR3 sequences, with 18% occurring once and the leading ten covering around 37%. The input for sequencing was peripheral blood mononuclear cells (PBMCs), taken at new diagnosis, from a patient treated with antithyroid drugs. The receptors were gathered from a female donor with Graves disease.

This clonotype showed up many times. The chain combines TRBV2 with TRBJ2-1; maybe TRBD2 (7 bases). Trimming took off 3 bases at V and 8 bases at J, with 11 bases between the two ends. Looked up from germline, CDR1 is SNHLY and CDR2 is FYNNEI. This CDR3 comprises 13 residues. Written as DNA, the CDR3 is TGTGCCAGCAGTGAGGGGGGGCGGGATGAGCAGTTCTTC. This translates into CASSEGGRDEQFF.

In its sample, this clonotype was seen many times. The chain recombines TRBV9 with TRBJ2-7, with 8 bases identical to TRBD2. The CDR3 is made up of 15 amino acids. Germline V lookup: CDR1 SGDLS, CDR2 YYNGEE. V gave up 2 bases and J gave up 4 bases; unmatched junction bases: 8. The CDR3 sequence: CASSVSGTRVYEQYF. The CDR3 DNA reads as TGTGCCAGCAGCGTGTCTGGGACTAGGGTTTACGAGCAGTACTTC.

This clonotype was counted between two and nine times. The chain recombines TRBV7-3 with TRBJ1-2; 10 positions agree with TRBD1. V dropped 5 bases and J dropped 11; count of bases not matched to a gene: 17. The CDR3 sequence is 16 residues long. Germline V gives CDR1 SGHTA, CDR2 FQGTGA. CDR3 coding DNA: TGTGCCAGCAGCCCCGGGGGGGGACAGGGGCGGATCGGGTACACCTTC. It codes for CASSPGGGQGRIGYTF. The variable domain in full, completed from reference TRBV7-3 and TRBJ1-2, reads GAGVSQTPSNKVTEKGKYVELRCDPISGHTALYWYRQSLGQGPEFLIYFQGTGAADDSGLPNDRFFAVRPEGSVSTLKIQRTERGDSAVYLCASSPGGGQGRIGYTFGSGTRLTVV.

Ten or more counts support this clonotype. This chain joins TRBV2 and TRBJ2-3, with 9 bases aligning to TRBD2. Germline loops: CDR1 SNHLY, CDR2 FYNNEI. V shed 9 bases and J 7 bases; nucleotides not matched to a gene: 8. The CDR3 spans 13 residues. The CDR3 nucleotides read TGTGCCAGTTTAGCGGGAGTAGGAAATACGCAGTATTTT. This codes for CASLAGVGNTQYF.

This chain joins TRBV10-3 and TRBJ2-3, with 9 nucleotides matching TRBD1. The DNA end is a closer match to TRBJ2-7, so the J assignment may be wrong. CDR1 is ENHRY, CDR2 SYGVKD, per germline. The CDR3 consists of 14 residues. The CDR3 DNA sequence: TGTGCCATCACTTCACGGGACAGGGCTGGCGAGCAGTACTTC. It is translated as CAITSRDRAGEQYF.

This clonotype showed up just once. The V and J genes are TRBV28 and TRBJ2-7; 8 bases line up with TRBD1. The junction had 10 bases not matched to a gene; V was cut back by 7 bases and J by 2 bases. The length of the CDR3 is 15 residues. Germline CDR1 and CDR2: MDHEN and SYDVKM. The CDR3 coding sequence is TGTGCCAGCAATTCCGAGACAGGGGTCCCCTACGAGCAGTACTTC. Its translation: CASNSETGVPYEQYF. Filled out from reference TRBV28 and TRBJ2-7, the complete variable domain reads DVKVTQSSRYLVKRTGEKVFLECVQDMDHENMFWYRQDPGLGLRLIYFSYDVKMKEKGDIPEGYSVSREKKERFSLILESASTNQTSMYLCASNSETGVPYEQYFGPGTRLTVT.

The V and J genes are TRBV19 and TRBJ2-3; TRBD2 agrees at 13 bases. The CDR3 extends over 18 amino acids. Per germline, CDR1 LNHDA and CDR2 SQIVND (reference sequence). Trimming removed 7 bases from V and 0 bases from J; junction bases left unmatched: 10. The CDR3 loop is CASKGLAGRRTSTDTQYF. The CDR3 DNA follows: TGTGCCAGTAAGGGACTAGCGGGGAGGCGGACTAGCACAGATACGCAGTATTTT. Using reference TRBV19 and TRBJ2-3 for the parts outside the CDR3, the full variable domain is DGGITQSPKYLFRKEGQNVTLSCEQNLNHDAMYWYRQDPGQGLRLIYYSQIVNDFQKGDIAEGYSVSREKKESFPLTVTSAQKNPTAFYLCASKGLAGRRTSTDTQYFGPGTRLTVL.

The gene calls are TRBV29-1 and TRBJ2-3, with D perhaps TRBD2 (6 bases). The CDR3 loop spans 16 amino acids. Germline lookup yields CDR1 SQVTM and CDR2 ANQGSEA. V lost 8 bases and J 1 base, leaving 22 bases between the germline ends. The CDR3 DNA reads TGCAGCACTCAAGGTTTTTCGGGAGTGGGCACAGATACGCAGTATTTT. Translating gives CSTQGFSGVGTDTQYF.

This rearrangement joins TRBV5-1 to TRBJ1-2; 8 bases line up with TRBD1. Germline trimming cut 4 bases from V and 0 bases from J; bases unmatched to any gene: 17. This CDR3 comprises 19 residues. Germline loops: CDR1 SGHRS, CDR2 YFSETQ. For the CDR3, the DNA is TGCGCCAGCAGCCTACGGGACAGGCTCCGCGGTTTTACTAACTATGGCTACACCTTC. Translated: CASSLRDRLRGFTNYGYTF.